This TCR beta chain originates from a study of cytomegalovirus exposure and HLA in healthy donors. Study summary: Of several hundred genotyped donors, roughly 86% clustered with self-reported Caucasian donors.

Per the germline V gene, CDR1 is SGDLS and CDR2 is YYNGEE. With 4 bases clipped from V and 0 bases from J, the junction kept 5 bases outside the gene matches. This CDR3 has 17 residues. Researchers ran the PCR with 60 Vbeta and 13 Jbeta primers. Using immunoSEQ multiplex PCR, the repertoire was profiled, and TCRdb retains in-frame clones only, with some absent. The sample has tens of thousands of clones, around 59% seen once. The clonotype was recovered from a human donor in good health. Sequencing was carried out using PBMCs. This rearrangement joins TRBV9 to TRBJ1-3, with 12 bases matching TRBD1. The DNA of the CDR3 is TGTGCCAGCAGCTTAGGGACAGGGGGCAGCTCTGGAAACACCATATATTTT. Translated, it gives CASSLGTGGSSGNTIYF.